This TCR beta chain was sequenced during a study of resident and recirculating memory T cells in vitiligo. Study summary: Shave-biopsy epidermis from lesional and nonlesional skin was sequenced alongside PBMCs.

The data were produced by immunoSEQ multiplex PCR, yet TCRdb's version contains in-frame clones alone and is incomplete. This table has approximately 69,000 clones, approximately 89% appearing once. No vitiligo treatment was given during the prior three months. Germline CDR1 is SQVTM and CDR2 is ANQGSEA. V was shortened by 4 bases and J by 1 base, with 6 bases between the two germline ends. This CDR3 is built from 12 residues. The sequenced material came from blood. The J gene is TRBJ2-3, the V gene TRBV29-1; D might be TRBD1 (6 bases). This clonotype was obtained from a male donor with vitiligo. The CDR3 sequence is CSVAGGTDTQYF. CDR3 DNA: TGCAGCGTTGCAGGGGGCACAGATACGCAGTATTTT.